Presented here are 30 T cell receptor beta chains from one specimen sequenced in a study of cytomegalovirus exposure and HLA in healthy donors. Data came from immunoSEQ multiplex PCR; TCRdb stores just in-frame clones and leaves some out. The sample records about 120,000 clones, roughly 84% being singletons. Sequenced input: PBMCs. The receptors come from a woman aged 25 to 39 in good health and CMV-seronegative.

The CDR3 protein is CASSLDGGGSRETQYF. CDR3 bases: TGTGCCAGCAGCTTAGATGGTGGGGGGTCCAGAGAGACCCAGTACTTC. The J gene is TRBJ2-5, the V gene TRBV11-3; tentatively, D is TRBD2 (6 bases). Germline-derived CDR1 and CDR2 are SGHNT and YENEEA. This CDR3 spans 16 amino acids. Trimming removed 0 bases at V and 4 bases at J, with 15 bases between.

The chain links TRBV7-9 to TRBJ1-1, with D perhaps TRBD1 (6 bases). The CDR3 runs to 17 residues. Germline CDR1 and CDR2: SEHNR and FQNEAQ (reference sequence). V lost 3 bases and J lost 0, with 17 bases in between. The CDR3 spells CASSFLVGGRMNTEAFF. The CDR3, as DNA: TGTGCCAGCAGCTTTTTAGTAGGGGGACGTATGAACACTGAAGCTTTCTTT.

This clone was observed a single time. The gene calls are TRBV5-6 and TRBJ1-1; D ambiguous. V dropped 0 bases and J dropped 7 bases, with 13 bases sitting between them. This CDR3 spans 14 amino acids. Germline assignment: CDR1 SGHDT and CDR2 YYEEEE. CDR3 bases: TGTGCCAGCAGCTTGGGTATCAGGAACTTTGAAGCTTTCTTT. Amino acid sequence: CASSLGIRNFEAFF.

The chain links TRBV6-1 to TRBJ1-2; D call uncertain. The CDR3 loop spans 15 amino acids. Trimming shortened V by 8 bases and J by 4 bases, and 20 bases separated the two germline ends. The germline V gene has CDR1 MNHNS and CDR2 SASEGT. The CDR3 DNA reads TGTGCCAGCTCCCCCCCGGGCGGGCTGGCCTATGGCTACACCTTC. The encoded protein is CASSPPGGLAYGYTF.

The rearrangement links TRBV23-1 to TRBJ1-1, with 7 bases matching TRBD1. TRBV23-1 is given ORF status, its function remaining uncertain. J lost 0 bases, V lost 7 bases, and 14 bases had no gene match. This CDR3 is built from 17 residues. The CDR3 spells CASTRAHRGSMNTEAFF. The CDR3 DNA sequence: TGCGCCAGCACAAGGGCCCACAGGGGCTCCATGAACACTGAAGCTTTCTTT.

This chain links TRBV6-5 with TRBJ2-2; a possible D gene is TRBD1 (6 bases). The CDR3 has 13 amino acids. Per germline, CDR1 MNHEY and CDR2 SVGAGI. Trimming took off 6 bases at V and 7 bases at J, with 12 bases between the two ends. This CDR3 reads CASRLQGIGELFF. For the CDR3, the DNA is TGTGCCAGCAGGCTTCAGGGGATCGGGGAGCTGTTTTTT.

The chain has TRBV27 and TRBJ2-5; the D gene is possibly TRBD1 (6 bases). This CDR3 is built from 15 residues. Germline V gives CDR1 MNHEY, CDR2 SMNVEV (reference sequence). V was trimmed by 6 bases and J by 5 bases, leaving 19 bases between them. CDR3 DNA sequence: TGTGCCAGCAGCCGCTCTAGGACAGTCCTGGAGACCCAGTACTTC. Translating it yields CASSRSRTVLETQYF.

CDR3 residues: CASRRQGNTGELFF. The CDR3 nucleotides read TGTGCCAGCAGACGACAGGGGAACACCGGGGAGCTGTTTTTT. The rearrangement joins TRBV6-5 to TRBJ2-2; 7 nucleotides align to TRBD1. Germline V gives CDR1 MNHEY, CDR2 SVGAGI. J was trimmed by 1 base and V by 6 bases; bases with no gene match: 2. The CDR3 has 14 amino acids.

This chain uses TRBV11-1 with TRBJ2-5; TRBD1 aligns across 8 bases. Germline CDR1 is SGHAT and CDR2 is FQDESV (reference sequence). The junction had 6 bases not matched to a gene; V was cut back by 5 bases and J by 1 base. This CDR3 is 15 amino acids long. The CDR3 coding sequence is TGTGCCAGCAGCCTTTCAGGGGGCGGCCAAGAGACCCAGTACTTC. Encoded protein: CASSLSGGGQETQYF.

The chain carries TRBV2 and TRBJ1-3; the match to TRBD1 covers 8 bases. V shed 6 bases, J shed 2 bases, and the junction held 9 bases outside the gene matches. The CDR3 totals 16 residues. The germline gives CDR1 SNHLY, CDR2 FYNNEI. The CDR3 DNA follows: TGTGCCAGCAGAGAAAACAGGGGGGTAGCTGGAAACACCATATATTTT. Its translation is CASRENRGVAGNTIYF.

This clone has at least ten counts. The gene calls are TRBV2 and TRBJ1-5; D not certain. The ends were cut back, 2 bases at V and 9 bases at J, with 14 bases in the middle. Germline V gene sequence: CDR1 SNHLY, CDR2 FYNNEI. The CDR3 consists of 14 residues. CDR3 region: CASSEIAGQWPQHF. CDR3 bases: TGTGCCAGCAGTGAAATTGCGGGTCAGTGGCCCCAGCATTTT.

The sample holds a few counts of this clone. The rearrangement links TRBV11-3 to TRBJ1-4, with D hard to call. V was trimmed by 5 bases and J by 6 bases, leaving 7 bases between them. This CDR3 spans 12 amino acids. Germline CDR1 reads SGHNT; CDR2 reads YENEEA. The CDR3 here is CASSPEDEKLFF. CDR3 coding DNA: TGTGCCAGCAGCCCAGAGGATGAAAAACTGTTTTTT.

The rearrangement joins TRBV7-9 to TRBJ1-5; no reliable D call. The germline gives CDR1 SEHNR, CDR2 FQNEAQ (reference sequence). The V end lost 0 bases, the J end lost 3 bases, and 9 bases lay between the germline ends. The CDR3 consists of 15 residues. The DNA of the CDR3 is TGTGCCAGCAGCTTAGCTGGGCCTACCAATCAGCCCCAGCATTTT. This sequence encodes CASSLAGPTNQPQHF.

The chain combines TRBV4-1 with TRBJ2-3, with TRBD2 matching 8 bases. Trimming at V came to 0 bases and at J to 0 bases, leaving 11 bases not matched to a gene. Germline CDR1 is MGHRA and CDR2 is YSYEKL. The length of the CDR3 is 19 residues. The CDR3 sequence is CASSQDFTSGTSSTDTQYF. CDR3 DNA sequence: TGCGCCAGCAGCCAAGATTTTACTAGCGGAACCTCAAGCACAGATACGCAGTATTTT.

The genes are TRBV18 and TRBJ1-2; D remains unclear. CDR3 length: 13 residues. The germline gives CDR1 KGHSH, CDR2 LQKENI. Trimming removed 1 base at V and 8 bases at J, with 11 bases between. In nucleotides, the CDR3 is TGTGCCAGCTCACCACAGAGGGTAGAGGGCTACACCTTC. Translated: CASSPQRVEGYTF.

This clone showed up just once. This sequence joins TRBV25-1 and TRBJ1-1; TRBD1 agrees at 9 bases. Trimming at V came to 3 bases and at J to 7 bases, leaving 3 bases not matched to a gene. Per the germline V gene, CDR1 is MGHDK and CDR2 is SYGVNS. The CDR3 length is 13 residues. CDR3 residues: CASSEYRGLEAFF. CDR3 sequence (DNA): TGTGCCAGCAGTGAGTACAGGGGGCTTGAAGCTTTCTTT.

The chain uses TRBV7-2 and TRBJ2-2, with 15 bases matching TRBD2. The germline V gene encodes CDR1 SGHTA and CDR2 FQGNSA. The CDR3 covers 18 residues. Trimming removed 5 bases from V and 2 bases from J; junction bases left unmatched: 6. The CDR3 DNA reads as TGTGCCAGCAGCCTCCGGACTAGCGGGGGGGGAAACACCGGGGAGCTGTTTTTT. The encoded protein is CASSLRTSGGGNTGELFF. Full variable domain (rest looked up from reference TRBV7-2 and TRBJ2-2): GAGVSQSPSNKVTEKGKDVELRCDPISGHTALYWYRQSLGQGLEFLIYFQGNSAPDKSGLPSDRFSAERTGGSVSTLTIQRTQQEDSAVYLCASSLRTSGGGNTGELFFGEGSRLTVL.

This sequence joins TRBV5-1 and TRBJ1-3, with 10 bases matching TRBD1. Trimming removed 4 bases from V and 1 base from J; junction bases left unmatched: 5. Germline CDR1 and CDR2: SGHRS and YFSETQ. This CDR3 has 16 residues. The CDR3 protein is CASSLTGGNSGNTIYF. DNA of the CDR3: TGCGCCAGCAGCCTGACAGGGGGCAATTCTGGAAACACCATATATTTT.

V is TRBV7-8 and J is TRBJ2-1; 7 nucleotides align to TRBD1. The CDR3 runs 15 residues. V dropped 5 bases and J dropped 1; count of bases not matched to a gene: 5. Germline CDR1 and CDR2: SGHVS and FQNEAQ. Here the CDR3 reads CASSTGTASYNEQFF. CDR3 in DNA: TGTGCCAGCAGCACCGGGACAGCATCCTACAATGAGCAGTTCTTC.

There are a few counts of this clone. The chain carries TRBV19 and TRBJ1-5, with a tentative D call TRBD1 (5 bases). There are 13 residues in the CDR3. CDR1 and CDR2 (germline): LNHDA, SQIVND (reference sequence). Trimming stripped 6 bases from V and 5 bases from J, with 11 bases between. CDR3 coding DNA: TGTGCCAGTAGGACAGAGGTTTATCAGCCCCAGCATTTT. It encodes CASRTEVYQPQHF.

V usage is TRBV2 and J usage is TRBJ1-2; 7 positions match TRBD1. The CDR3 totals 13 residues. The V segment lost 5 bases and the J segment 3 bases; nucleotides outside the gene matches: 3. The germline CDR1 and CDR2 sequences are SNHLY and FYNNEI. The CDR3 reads CASSPGGYYGYTF. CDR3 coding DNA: TGTGCCAGCAGTCCAGGGGGGTACTATGGCTACACCTTC. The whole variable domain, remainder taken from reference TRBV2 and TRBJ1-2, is EPEVTQTPSHQVTQMGQEVILRCVPISNHLYFYWYRQILGQKVEFLVSFYNNEISEKSEIFDDQFSVERPDGSNFTLKIRSTKLEDSAMYFCASSPGGYYGYTFGSGTRLTVV.

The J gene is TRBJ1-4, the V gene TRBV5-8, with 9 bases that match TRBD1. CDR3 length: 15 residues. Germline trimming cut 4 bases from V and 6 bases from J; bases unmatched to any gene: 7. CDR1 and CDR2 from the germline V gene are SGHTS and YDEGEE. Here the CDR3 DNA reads TGTGCCAGCAGCGGCACAGGGGGCGGTCATGAAAAACTGTTTTTT. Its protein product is CASSGTGGGHEKLFF. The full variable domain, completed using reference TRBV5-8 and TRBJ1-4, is EAGVTQSPTHLIKTRGQQATLRCSPISGHTSVYWYQQALGLGLQFLLWYDEGEERNRGNFPPRFSGRQFPNYSSELNVNALELEDSALYLCASSGTGGGHEKLFFGSGTQLSVL.

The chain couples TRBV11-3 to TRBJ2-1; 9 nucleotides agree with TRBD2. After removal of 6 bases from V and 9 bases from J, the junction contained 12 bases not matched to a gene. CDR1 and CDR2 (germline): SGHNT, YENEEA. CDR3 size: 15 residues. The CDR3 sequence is CASSTGGAGGGEQFF. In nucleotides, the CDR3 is TGTGCCAGCAGTACGGGCGGAGCGGGGGGTGGTGAGCAGTTCTTC.

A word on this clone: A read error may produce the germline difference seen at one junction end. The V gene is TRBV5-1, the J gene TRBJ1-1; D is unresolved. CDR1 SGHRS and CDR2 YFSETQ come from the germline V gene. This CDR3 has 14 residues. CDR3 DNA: TGCGCCAGCAGGTTGGAGACAATCCACACTGAAGCTTTCTTT. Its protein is CASRLETIHTEAFF.

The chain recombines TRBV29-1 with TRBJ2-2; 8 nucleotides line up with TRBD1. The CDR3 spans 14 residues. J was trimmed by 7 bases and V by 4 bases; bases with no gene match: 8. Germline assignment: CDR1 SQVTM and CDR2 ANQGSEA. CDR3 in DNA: TGCAGCGTTGCAGGGCAGGGGGCGGTCGGGGAGCTGTTTTTT. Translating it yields CSVAGQGAVGELFF.

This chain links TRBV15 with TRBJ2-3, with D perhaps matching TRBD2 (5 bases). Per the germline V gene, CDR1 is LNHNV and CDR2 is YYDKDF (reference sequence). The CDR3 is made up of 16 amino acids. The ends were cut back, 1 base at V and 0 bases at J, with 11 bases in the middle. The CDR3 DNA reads TGTGCCACCAGCAGAGGAGGAGCGGAGAGCACAGATACGCAGTATTTT. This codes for CATSRGGAESTDTQYF.

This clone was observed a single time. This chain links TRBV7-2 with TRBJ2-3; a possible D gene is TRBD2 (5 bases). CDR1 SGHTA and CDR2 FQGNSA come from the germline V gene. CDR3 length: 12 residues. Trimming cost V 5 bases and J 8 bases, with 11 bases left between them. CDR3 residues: CASSRVEGTQYF. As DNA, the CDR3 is TGTGCCAGCAGCCGGGTCGAGGGTACGCAGTATTTT.

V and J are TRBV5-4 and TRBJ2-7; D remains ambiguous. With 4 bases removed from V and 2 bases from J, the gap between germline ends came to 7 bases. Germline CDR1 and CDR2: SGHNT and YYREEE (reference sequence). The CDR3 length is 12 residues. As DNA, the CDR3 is TGTGCCAGCAGCAAAGACACCTACGAGCAGTACTTC. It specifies CASSKDTYEQYF.

CDR3 residues: CASSLREKGETQYF. The CDR3 DNA reads TGTGCCAGCAGTTTAAGGGAGAAGGGCGAGACCCAGTACTTC. The J gene is TRBJ2-5, the V gene TRBV28, with D possibly being TRBD2 (5 bases). Germline lookup yields CDR1 MDHEN and CDR2 SYDVKM. The V gene lost 2 bases and the J gene lost 5 bases, with 12 bases spanning the gap. The CDR3 covers 14 residues.

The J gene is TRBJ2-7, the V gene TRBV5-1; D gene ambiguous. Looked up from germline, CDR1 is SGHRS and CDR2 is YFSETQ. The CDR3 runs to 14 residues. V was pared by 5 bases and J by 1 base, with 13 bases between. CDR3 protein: CASREFLFSYEQYF. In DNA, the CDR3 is TGCGCCAGCAGGGAGTTCCTTTTTTCCTACGAGCAGTACTTC.